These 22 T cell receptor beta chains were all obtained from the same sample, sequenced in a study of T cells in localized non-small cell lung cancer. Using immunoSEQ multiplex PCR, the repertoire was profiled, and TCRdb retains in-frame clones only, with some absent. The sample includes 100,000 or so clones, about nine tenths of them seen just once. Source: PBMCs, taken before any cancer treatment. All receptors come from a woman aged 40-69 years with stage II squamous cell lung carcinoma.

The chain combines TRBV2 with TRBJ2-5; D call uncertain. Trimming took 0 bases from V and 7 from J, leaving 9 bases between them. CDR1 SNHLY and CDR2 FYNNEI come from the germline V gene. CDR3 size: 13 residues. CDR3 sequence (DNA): TGTGCCAGCAGTGAAGCGACCCCCGGGACCCAGTACTTC. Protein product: CASSEATPGTQYF.

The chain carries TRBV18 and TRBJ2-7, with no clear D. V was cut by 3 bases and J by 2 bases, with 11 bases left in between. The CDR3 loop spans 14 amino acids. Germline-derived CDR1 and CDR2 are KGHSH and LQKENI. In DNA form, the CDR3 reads TGTGCCAGCTCACCTCGGGCTGGGGCCTACGAGCAGTACTTC. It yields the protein CASSPRAGAYEQYF.

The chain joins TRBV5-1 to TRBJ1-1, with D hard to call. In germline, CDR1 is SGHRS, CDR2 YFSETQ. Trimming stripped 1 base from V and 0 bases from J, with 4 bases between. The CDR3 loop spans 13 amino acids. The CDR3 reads CASSLTVNTEAFF. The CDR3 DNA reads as TGCGCCAGCAGCTTGACCGTGAACACTGAAGCTTTCTTT. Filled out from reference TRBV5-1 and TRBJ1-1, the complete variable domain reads KAGVTQTPRYLIKTRGQQVTLSCSPISGHRSVSWYQQTPGQGLQFLFEYFSETQRNKGNFPGRFSGRQFSNSRSEMNVSTLELGDSALYLCASSLTVNTEAFFGQGTRLTVV.

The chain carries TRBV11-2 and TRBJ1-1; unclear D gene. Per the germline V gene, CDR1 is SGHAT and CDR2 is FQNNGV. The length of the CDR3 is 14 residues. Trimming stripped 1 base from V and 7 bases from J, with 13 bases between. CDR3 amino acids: CASSLGGLGFEAFF. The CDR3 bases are TGTGCCAGCAGCTTAGGAGGATTGGGTTTTGAAGCTTTCTTT. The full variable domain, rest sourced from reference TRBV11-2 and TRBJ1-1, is EAGVAQSPRYKIIEKRQSVAFWCNPISGHATLYWYQQILGQGPKLLIQFQNNGVVDDSQLPKDRFSAERLKGVDSTLKIQPAKLEDSAVYLCASSLGGLGFEAFFGQGTRLTVV.

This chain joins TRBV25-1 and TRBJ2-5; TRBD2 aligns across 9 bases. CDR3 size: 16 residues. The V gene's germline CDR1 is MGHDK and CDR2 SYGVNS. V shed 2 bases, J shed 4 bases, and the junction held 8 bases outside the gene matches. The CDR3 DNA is TGTGCCAGCAGTGAAGGGATAATAGCGGGAGCAGAGACCCAGTACTTC. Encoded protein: CASSEGIIAGAETQYF.

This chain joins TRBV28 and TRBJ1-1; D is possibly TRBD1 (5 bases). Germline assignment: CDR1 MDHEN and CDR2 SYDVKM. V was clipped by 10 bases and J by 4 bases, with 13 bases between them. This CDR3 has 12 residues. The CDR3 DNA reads TGTGCCACCTCCAGAGGGACCACTGAAGCTTTCTTT. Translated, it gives CATSRGTTEAFF.

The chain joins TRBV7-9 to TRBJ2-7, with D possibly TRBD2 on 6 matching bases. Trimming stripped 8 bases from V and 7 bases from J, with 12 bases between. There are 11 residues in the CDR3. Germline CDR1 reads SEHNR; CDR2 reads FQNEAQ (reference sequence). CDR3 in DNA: TGTGCCAGCGCGGAGGGGCGTGAGCAGTACTTC. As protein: CASAEGREQYF.

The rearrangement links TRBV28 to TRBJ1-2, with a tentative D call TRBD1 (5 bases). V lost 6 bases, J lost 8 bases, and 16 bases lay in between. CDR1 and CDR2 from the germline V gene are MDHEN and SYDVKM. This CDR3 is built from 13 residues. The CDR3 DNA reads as TGTGCCAGCAGGCGACAAGGGGAGCTCGGCTACACCTTC. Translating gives CASRRQGELGYTF.

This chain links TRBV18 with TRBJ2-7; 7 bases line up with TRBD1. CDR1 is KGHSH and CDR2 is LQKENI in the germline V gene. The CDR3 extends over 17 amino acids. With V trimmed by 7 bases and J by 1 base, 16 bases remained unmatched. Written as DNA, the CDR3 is TGTGCCAGCTTGGGGTTCGGTGGACAGGCGAGTTCCTACGAGCAGTACTTC. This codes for CASLGFGGQASSYEQYF.

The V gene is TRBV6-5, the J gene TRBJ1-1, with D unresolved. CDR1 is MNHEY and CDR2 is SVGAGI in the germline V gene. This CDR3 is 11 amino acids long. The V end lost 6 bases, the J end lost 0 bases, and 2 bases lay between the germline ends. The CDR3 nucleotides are TGTGCCAGCAGGGTGAACACTGAAGCTTTCTTT. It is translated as CASRVNTEAFF.

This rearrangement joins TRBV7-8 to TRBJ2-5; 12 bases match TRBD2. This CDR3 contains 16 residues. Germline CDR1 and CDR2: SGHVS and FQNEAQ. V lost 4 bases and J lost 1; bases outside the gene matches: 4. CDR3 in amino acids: CASSYLAGGPQETQYF. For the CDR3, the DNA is TGTGCCAGCAGCTACCTAGCGGGGGGGCCCCAAGAGACCCAGTACTTC.

The CDR3 region is CASRFPVDTQYF. The CDR3, as DNA: TGTGCCAGCAGGTTTCCCGTAGATACGCAGTATTTT. The rearrangement joins TRBV11-2 to TRBJ2-3; no clear D gene. CDR1 and CDR2 from the germline V gene are SGHAT and FQNNGV. V gave up 6 bases and J gave up 5 bases, with 9 bases separating them. This CDR3 region has 12 residues.

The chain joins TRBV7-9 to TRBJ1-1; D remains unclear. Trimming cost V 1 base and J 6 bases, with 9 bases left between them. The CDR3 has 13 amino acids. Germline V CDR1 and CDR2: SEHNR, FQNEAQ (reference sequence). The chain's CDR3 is CASSLDSGAEAFF. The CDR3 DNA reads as TGTGCCAGCAGCTTAGACTCCGGGGCTGAAGCTTTCTTT.

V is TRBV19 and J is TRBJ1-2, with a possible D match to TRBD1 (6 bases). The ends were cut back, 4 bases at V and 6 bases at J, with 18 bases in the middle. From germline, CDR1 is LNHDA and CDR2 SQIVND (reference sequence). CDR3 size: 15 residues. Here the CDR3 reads CASSRTGTLLNGYTF. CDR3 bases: TGTGCCAGTAGTAGAACCGGGACACTATTAAATGGCTACACCTTC. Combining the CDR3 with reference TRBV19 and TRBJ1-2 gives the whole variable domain DGGITQSPKYLFRKEGQNVTLSCEQNLNHDAMYWYRQDPGQGLRLIYYSQIVNDFQKGDIAEGYSVSREKKESFPLTVTSAQKNPTAFYLCASSRTGTLLNGYTFGSGTRLTVV.

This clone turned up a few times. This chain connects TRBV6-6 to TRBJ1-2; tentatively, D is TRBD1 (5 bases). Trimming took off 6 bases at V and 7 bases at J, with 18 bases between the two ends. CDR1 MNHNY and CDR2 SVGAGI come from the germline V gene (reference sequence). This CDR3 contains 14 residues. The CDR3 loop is CASSEDTVKGGYTF. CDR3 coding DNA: TGTGCCAGCAGCGAGGACACGGTAAAAGGTGGCTACACCTTC.

CDR3 nucleotides: TGCGCCAGCAGCTTGGCGGGACGGCTGAACACTGAAGCTTTCTTT. Protein product: CASSLAGRLNTEAFF. The rearrangement uses TRBV5-1 and TRBJ1-1, with D maybe TRBD1 (5 bases). This CDR3 contains 15 residues. With 0 bases removed from V and 0 bases from J, the gap between germline ends came to 9 bases. Germline-derived CDR1 and CDR2 are SGHRS and YFSETQ.

The CDR3: CASSKYGQGATEAFF. Here the CDR3 DNA reads TGTGCCAGCAGCAAGTACGGACAGGGCGCCACTGAAGCTTTCTTT. The V call is TRBV6-4, the J call TRBJ1-1, with 8 nucleotides matching TRBD1. With 6 bases clipped from V and 4 bases from J, the junction kept 10 bases outside the gene matches. CDR3 length equals 15 residues. CDR1 is MRHNA and CDR2 is SNTAGT in the germline V gene.

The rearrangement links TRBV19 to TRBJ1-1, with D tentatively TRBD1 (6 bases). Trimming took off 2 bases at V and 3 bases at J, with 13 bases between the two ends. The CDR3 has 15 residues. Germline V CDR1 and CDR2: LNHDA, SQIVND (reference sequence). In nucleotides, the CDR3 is TGTGCCAGTAGTATACGGGCAGGGGCCCACACTGAAGCTTTCTTT. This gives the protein CASSIRAGAHTEAFF.

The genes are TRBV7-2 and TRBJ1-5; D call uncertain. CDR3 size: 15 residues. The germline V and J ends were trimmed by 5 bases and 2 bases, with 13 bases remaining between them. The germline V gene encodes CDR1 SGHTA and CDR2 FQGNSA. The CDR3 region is CASSPDLWGNQPQHF. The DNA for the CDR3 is TGTGCCAGCAGCCCCGATCTTTGGGGCAATCAGCCCCAGCATTTT. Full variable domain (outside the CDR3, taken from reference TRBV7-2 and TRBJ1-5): GAGVSQSPSNKVTEKGKDVELRCDPISGHTALYWYRQSLGQGLEFLIYFQGNSAPDKSGLPSDRFSAERTGGSVSTLTIQRTQQEDSAVYLCASSPDLWGNQPQHFGDGTRLSIL.

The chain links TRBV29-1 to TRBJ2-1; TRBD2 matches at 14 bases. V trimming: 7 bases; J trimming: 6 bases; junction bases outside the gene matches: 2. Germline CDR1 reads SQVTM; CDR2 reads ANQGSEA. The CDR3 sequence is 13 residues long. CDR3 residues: CSAGTSGSNEQFF. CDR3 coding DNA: TGCAGCGCCGGGACTAGCGGGAGCAATGAGCAGTTCTTC.

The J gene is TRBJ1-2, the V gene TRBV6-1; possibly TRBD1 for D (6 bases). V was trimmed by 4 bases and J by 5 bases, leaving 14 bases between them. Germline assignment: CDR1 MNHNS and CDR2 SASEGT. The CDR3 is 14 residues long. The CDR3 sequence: CASSGGGHTYGYTF. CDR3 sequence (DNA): TGTGCCAGCAGTGGGGGGGGACATACTTATGGCTACACCTTC.

The CDR3 sequence: CASSARQGGGSPLHF. The DNA of the CDR3 is TGTGCCAGCAGCGCCCGACAAGGAGGCGGCTCACCCCTCCACTTT. The chain joins TRBV7-2 to TRBJ1-6; D gene uncertain. Germline CDR1 SGHTA, CDR2 FQGNSA. The CDR3 extends over 15 amino acids. Between the trimmed V and J ends, which lost 5 bases and 10 bases, there was a span of 18 bases.